This passage covers 4 T cell receptor beta chains from one sample sequenced in a study of cytomegalovirus exposure and HLA in healthy donors. The PCR had 60 Vbeta and 13 Jbeta primers. Here immunoSEQ multiplex PCR was the method, and the copy in TCRdb shows in-frame clones only, minus some. The sample has roughly 110,000 clones; about two thirds are singletons. The material sequenced was PBMCs. The receptors originated from a boy between 5 and 17 years old in good health and CMV-seronegative.

Turning to this clone: The junction shows a germline mismatch at one end, possibly a read error. The chain joins TRBV28 to TRBJ2-7; TRBD2 is a possible D gene (6 bases). Germline V gene lookup returns CDR1 MDHEN and CDR2 SYDVKM. CDR3 length equals 12 residues. The CDR3, as DNA: TGTGCCAGCAGTCCCCTGGGGGAGGTGTTGGAATTC. Translated, it gives CASSPLGEVLEF.

The chain has TRBV5-1 and TRBJ2-7; 9 bases are a match to TRBD1. This CDR3 comprises 14 residues. With 4 bases clipped from V and 4 bases from J, the junction kept 6 bases outside the gene matches. Germline-derived CDR1 and CDR2 are SGHRS and YFSETQ. CDR3: CASSPETGGYEQYF. In DNA form, the CDR3 reads TGCGCCAGCAGCCCGGAGACAGGGGGGTACGAGCAGTACTTC. Variable domain in full (rest from reference TRBV5-1 and TRBJ2-7): KAGVTQTPRYLIKTRGQQVTLSCSPISGHRSVSWYQQTPGQGLQFLFEYFSETQRNKGNFPGRFSGRQFSNSRSEMNVSTLELGDSALYLCASSPETGGYEQYFGPGTRLTVT.

The chain has TRBV21-1 and TRBJ1-5; the D call of TRBD1 is as the table states it, not checked on the DNA. TRBV21-1 is classified as a pseudogene. The CDR3 runs to 17 residues. The CDR3 region has the DNA TGTGCCAGCAGCAAAGAACCAGGTCCTTATAGCAATCAGCCCCAGCATTTT. Residues: CASSKEPGPYSNQPQHF.

This clone was detected a few times. The V and J genes are TRBV6-4 and TRBJ2-7; 10 nucleotides agree with TRBD2. V gave up 5 bases and J gave up 1 base; unmatched junction bases: 8. This CDR3 has 16 residues. Per germline, CDR1 MRHNA and CDR2 SNTAGT. The CDR3 sequence is CASSLTAGGPSYEQYF. DNA for the CDR3: TGTGCCAGCAGTTTGACAGCGGGGGGGCCTTCCTACGAGCAGTACTTC.